A selection of T cell receptor beta chains follows, all from one sample in a study of beta chain features in type 1 diabetes. Generated by immunoSEQ multiplex PCR, the TCRdb table keeps only in-frame clones and is missing some. The sample comprises 600,000 to 700,000 clones, roughly 12% of which are singletons, and about 0.02% rests with the top ten. The specimen was naive CD4+ T cells from blood. These receptor sequences come from a young man with type 1 diabetes. Both conserved end residues are part of each CDR3. Each record gives: D gene, V gene, J gene, clone size, CDR3 protein, CDR3 DNA. The D gene is left open where the match is weak. The size entry is marked missing in some rows and otherwise reads once, few, many or a size class.

D: NA
V: TRBV4-2
J: TRBJ2-7
size: NA
CDR3: CASSQVGGGVSSYEQYF
DNA: TGTGCCAGCAGCCAAGTGGGAGGGGGGGTAAGCTCCTACGAGCAGTACTTC

D: NA
V: TRBV2
J: TRBJ2-1
size: NA
CDR3: CASRRFWTTGDNEQFF
DNA: TGTGCCAGCCGACGGTTCTGGACGACGGGGGACAATGAGCAGTTCTTC

D: NA
V: TRBV12-5
J: TRBJ2-1
size: NA
CDR3: CASALLNEQFF
DNA: TGTGCTAGTGCTTTATTAAATGAGCAGTTCTTC

D: NA
V: TRBV19
J: TRBJ1-2
size: NA
CDR3: CASRREQGFYGYTF
DNA: TGTGCCAGTAGGCGGGAACAGGGTTTCTATGGCTACACCTTC

D: NA
V: TRBV6-1
J: TRBJ2-5
size: NA
CDR3: CASSEGGRGTQYF
DNA: TGTGCCAGCAGTGAGGGCGGACGGGGGACCCAGTACTTC

D: NA
V: TRBV28
J: TRBJ1-1
size: NA
CDR3: CASSSTITSTEAFF
DNA: TGTGCCAGCAGTTCGACCATTACATCCACTGAAGCTTTCTTT

D: NA
V: TRBV29-1
J: TRBJ1-1
size: few
CDR3: CSVDKVNTEAFF
DNA: TGCAGCGTTGATAAAGTAAACACTGAAGCTTTCTTT

D: NA
V: TRBV5-1
J: TRBJ2-1
size: few
CDR3: CASSPGGGGSYNEQFF
DNA: TGCGCCAGCAGCCCAGGGGGCGGGGGCTCTTACAATGAGCAGTTCTTC

D: NA
V: TRBV2
J: TRBJ1-5
size: NA
CDR3: CASTGEASGNQPQHF
DNA: TGTGCCAGCACGGGGGAGGCGAGCGGCAATCAGCCCCAGCATTTT

D: NA
V: TRBV5-1
J: TRBJ2-3
size: few
CDR3: CASSLADTQYF
DNA: TGCGCCAGCAGCTTGGCGGATACGCAGTATTTT

D: NA
V: TRBV5-1
J: TRBJ1-1
size: NA
CDR3: CASSGQQGNTEAFF
DNA: TGCGCCAGCAGCGGCCAACAGGGAAACACTGAAGCTTTCTTT

D: NA
V: TRBV6-5
J: TRBJ1-2
size: NA
CDR3: CASSYSGGGYGYTF
DNA: TGTGCCAGCAGTTACTCAGGGGGTGGCTATGGCTACACCTTC

D: NA
V: TRBV9
J: TRBJ1-1
size: few
CDR3: CASRAALQNTEAFF
DNA: TGTGCCAGCAGGGCCGCGCTTCAGAACACTGAAGCTTTCTTT

D: NA
V: TRBV4-2
J: TRBJ1-4
size: NA
CDR3: CASSQGGQNNEKLFF
DNA: TGTGCCAGCAGCCAAGGAGGCCAGAATAATGAAAAACTGTTTTTT

D: NA
V: TRBV7-6
J: TRBJ2-3
size: NA
CDR3: CASSDRHFGSDTQYF
DNA: TGTGCCAGCAGCGACAGGCATTTCGGCTCAGATACGCAGTATTTT

D: TRBD1
V: TRBV15
J: TRBJ2-2
size: few
CDR3: CATSPQNRGQSGELFF
DNA: TGTGCCACCAGCCCACAGAACAGGGGGCAAAGCGGGGAGCTGTTTTTT

D: NA
V: TRBV30
J: TRBJ1-1
size: few
CDR3: CAWSQTNTEAFF
DNA: TGTGCCTGGAGCCAAACTAACACTGAAGCTTTCTTT

D: TRBD1
V: TRBV5-4
J: TRBJ2-1
size: NA
CDR3: CASSLRTGNVEQFF
DNA: TGTGCCAGCAGCTTAAGGACAGGGAACGTTGAGCAGTTCTTC

D: TRBD1
V: TRBV27
J: TRBJ1-6
size: NA
CDR3: CASSWRTGEATYSPLHF
DNA: TGTGCCAGCAGTTGGCGGACAGGGGAGGCAACTTATTCACCCCTCCACTTT

D: TRBD2
V: TRBV5-1
J: TRBJ2-1
size: NA
CDR3: CASSGLATPALNSYNEQFF
DNA: TGCGCCAGCAGCGGACTAGCGACTCCTGCTCTAAACTCCTACAATGAGCAGTTCTTC

D: NA
V: TRBV30
J: TRBJ1-5
size: few
CDR3: CAWSGGSNQPQHF
DNA: TGTGCCTGGAGTGGGGGTAGCAATCAGCCCCAGCATTTT

D: NA
V: TRBV14
J: TRBJ1-6
size: NA
CDR3: CASSQVVYPTSPLHF
DNA: TGTGCCAGCAGCCAAGTTGTCTACCCGACGTCACCCCTCCACTTT

D: NA
V: TRBV15
J: TRBJ2-7
size: NA
CDR3: CATSTYYEQYF
DNA: TGTGCCACCAGCACCTACTACGAGCAGTACTTC

D: NA
V: TRBV5-8
J: TRBJ2-5
size: few
CDR3: CASSLAKTQYF
DNA: TGTGCCAGCAGCTTAGCTAAGACCCAGTACTTC

D: NA
V: TRBV30
J: TRBJ2-7
size: NA
CDR3: CAFRGGAYEQYF
DNA: TGTGCCTTTCGTGGGGGGGCGTACGAGCAGTACTTC

D: NA
V: TRBV5-1
J: TRBJ2-5
size: NA
CDR3: CASSPWGEETQYF
DNA: TGCGCCAGCAGCCCTTGGGGGGAAGAGACCCAGTACTTC

D: NA
V: TRBV19
J: TRBJ2-3
size: NA
CDR3: CASSLGQGTDTQYF
DNA: TGTGCCAGTAGCCTGGGACAAGGCACAGATACGCAGTATTTT

D: NA
V: TRBV30
J: TRBJ1-4
size: few
CDR3: CAWSGLGRHNEKLFF
DNA: TGTGCCTGGAGTGGGCTTGGCCGTCACAATGAAAAACTGTTTTTT

D: TRBD1
V: TRBV29-1
J: TRBJ2-7
size: NA
CDR3: CSVGQGEGYEQYF
DNA: TGCAGCGTTGGACAGGGGGAAGGCTACGAGCAGTACTTC

D: NA
V: TRBV9
J: TRBJ2-3
size: NA
CDR3: CASSVETSGSQDTQYF
DNA: TGTGCCAGCAGCGTAGAGACTAGTGGGAGCCAAGATACGCAGTATTTT

D: NA
V: TRBV6-1
J: TRBJ1-1
size: few
CDR3: CASRTLGGSGTEAFF
DNA: TGTGCCAGCAGGACCTTGGGGGGCTCGGGCACTGAAGCTTTCTTT

D: NA
V: TRBV5-1
J: TRBJ2-5
size: few
CDR3: CASTLGTYEGTQYF
DNA: TGCGCCAGCACCCTCGGGACATATGAGGGGACCCAGTACTTC

D: NA
V: TRBV25-1
J: TRBJ2-2
size: NA
CDR3: CASSASTTGELFF
DNA: TGTGCCAGCAGTGCTAGCACTACCGGGGAGCTGTTTTTT

D: NA
V: TRBV9
J: TRBJ1-2
size: few
CDR3: CASSSGGNGYTF
DNA: TGTGCCAGCAGCAGTGGAGGGAATGGCTACACCTTC

D: NA
V: TRBV25-1
J: TRBJ2-5
size: few
CDR3: CASILGGGRGETQYF
DNA: TGTGCCAGCATCCTTGGGGGGGGCCGGGGAGAGACCCAGTACTTC

D: NA
V: TRBV29-1
J: TRBJ2-7
size: NA
CDR3: CSVRTAEVYEQYF
DNA: TGCAGCGTTAGGACAGCAGAGGTCTACGAGCAGTACTTC

D: NA
V: TRBV29-1
J: TRBJ1-2
size: NA
CDR3: CSVPKGGAYGYTF
DNA: TGCAGCGTCCCCAAGGGGGGGGCTTATGGCTACACCTTC

D: TRBD2
V: TRBV28
J: TRBJ2-5
size: few
CDR3: CASSSWTSGGQETQYF
DNA: TGTGCCAGCAGTTCATGGACTAGCGGGGGACAAGAGACCCAGTACTTC

D: TRBD1
V: TRBV18
J: TRBJ2-6
size: NA
CDR3: CASSPSGGSGANVLTF
DNA: TGTGCCAGCTCACCCTCAGGGGGCTCTGGGGCCAACGTCCTGACTTTC

D: NA
V: TRBV27
J: TRBJ2-3
size: NA
CDR3: CASSLRLTSTDTQYF
DNA: TGTGCCAGCAGTCTCCGACTCACTAGCACAGATACGCAGTATTTT

D: NA
V: TRBV30
J: TRBJ2-1
size: few
CDR3: CAWSVGGGNNEQFF
DNA: TGTGCCTGGAGTGTGGGGGGCGGTAATAATGAGCAGTTCTTC

D: NA
V: TRBV6-6
J: TRBJ1-1
size: few
CDR3: CASSLETGNTEAFF
DNA: TGTGCCAGCAGTTTGGAGACGGGGAACACTGAAGCTTTCTTT

D: NA
V: TRBV7-6
J: TRBJ2-1
size: NA
CDR3: CASSLGQGVNEQFF
DNA: TGTGCCAGCAGCTTAGGTCAGGGCGTGAATGAGCAGTTCTTC

D: NA
V: TRBV29-1
J: TRBJ1-2
size: NA
CDR3: CSVEKQGDGYTF
DNA: TGCAGCGTTGAAAAACAGGGTGATGGCTACACCTTC

D: TRBD2
V: TRBV19
J: TRBJ2-3
size: NA
CDR3: CASSMSGGGTDTQYF
DNA: TGTGCCAGTAGTATGAGCGGGGGTGGCACAGATACGCAGTATTTT

D: TRBD2
V: TRBV5-1
J: TRBJ2-1
size: NA
CDR3: CASALAGGYNEQFF
DNA: TGCGCCAGCGCCCTGGCGGGGGGTTACAATGAGCAGTTCTTC